The clone carrying this TCR beta chain was counted ten times or more. Its antigen is undetermined. Per the authors' pipeline: Building a distant-metastasis classifier for papillary thyroid cancer drew on CDR3 differences across clinicopathological groups. TCRdb reassembled clones from the PCR reads with MiXCR. It is TCRdb's table, rather than the study itself, that gives the V and J calls and clone size. In the table there are roughly 18,000 clones, roughly 25% of which are singletons. The data are from a study of metastatic and nonmetastatic thyroid tumors. Whole-study context: Thyroid patients, malignant and benign, had repertoires compared across blood and tumor or nodule tissue.

None of the patients had undergone any treatment ahead of thyroid surgery. Findings and limits, study-wide: Within blood and tumor, benign nodules reportedly had significantly lower TCR beta diversity than malignant thyroid tumors did.

Sequencing was performed on tumor tissue. The receptor was isolated from a female donor with papillary thyroid cancer or a benign thyroid nodule (not recorded which). Some clones in this sample may be carry-over from other donors' samples.

The CDR3 loop reads CASSLGRTDTQYF. CDR3 nucleotides: TGCGCCAGCAGCTTGGGGCGAACAGATACGCAGTATTTT. The V gene is TRBV5-1, the J gene TRBJ2-3, with D uncertain. Per the germline V gene, CDR1 is SGHRS and CDR2 is YFSETQ. V was clipped by 0 bases and J by 3 bases, with 5 bases between them. The CDR3 is 13 amino acids.